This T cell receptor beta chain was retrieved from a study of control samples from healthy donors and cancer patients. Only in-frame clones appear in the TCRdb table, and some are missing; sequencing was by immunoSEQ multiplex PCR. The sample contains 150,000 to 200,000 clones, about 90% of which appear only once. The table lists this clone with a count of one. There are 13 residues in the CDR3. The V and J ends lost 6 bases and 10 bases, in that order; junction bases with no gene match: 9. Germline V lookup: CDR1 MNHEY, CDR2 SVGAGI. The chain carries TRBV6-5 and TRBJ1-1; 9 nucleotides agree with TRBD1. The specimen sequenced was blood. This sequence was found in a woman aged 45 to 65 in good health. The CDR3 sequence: CASRGDREHRAFF. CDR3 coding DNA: TGTGCCAGCAGGGGGGACAGGGAGCATCGAGCTTTCTTT.